A single sample is the source of the 20 T cell receptor beta chains below, sequenced in a study of shared clonotypes between healthy human individuals. Sequencing used immunoSEQ multiplex PCR; TCRdb keeps in-frame clones, though not all of them. The table lists around 2,000,000 clones, about 95% of them singletons, with 0.13% in the top ten. Sequencing was carried out using naive CD4+ T cells sorted from blood. Stated subset: CD45RA+ positively selected. Every receptor here comes from a man between 18 and 35 years old in good health.

The chain joins TRBV18 to TRBJ2-7, with 8 bases identical to TRBD1. V dropped 3 bases and J dropped 7; count of bases not matched to a gene: 8. Per the germline V gene, CDR1 is KGHSH and CDR2 is LQKENI. The CDR3 covers 14 residues. The CDR3 spells CASSPSDRGGEQYF. DNA of the CDR3: TGTGCCAGCTCACCGTCCGACAGGGGTGGGGAGCAGTACTTC.

The chain employs TRBV9 and TRBJ1-4, with 9 bases matching TRBD1. The germline CDR1 and CDR2 sequences are SGDLS and YYNGEE. The CDR3 consists of 15 residues. V lost 3 bases to trimming and J lost 8 bases; unmatched junction nucleotides: 8. The CDR3 DNA reads TGTGCCAGCAGCGGCCTGGGACAGGGCCGCGAAAAACTGTTTTTT. This codes for CASSGLGQGREKLFF.

The chain joins TRBV2 to TRBJ1-1; TRBD1 matches 9 bases. With 6 bases clipped from V and 4 bases from J, the junction kept 12 bases outside the gene matches. The germline V gene has CDR1 SNHLY and CDR2 FYNNEI. The CDR3 length is 16 residues. The DNA for the CDR3 is TGTGCCAGCAGCCTTAGGACAGGGGCCAGTGTCACTGAAGCTTTCTTT. Protein product: CASSLRTGASVTEAFF. Combining the CDR3 with reference TRBV2 and TRBJ1-1 gives the whole variable domain EPEVTQTPSHQVTQMGQEVILRCVPISNHLYFYWYRQILGQKVEFLVSFYNNEISEKSEIFDDQFSVERPDGSNFTLKIRSTKLEDSAMYFCASSLRTGASVTEAFFGQGTRLTVV.

This CDR3 is CASSRASTDTQYF. CDR3 DNA: TGTGCCAGCTCTAGAGCTAGCACAGATACGCAGTATTTT. This chain joins TRBV14 and TRBJ2-3; no firm D call. Germline loops: CDR1 SGHDN, CDR2 FVKESK. The CDR3 length is 13 residues. V gave up 8 bases and J gave up 0 bases, with 9 bases separating them.

The gene calls are TRBV4-1 and TRBJ1-1, with D unresolved. The germline V and J ends were trimmed by 7 bases and 4 bases, with 16 bases remaining between them. The CDR3 totals 14 residues. Germline assignment: CDR1 MGHRA and CDR2 YSYEKL. Here the CDR3 DNA reads TGCGCCAGCATGGAGGCCGTCTCGGGCACTGAAGCTTTCTTT. Amino acids: CASMEAVSGTEAFF.

This chain joins TRBV6-1 and TRBJ1-3; D not resolved. In germline, CDR1 is MNHNS, CDR2 SASEGT. This CDR3 region has 15 residues. V was clipped by 2 bases and J by 2 bases, with 10 bases between them. CDR3 DNA sequence: TGTGCCAGCAGTGAACCTCCCCGTGCTGGAAACACCATATATTTT. Translating gives CASSEPPRAGNTIYF.

This chain links TRBV5-1 with TRBJ1-1; the D gene is possibly TRBD1 (5 bases). This CDR3 contains 17 residues. Germline V CDR1 and CDR2: SGHRS, YFSETQ. V shed 4 bases and J shed 3 bases, with 22 bases lying between them. Here the CDR3 DNA reads TGCGCCAGCAGCCCCCTCGGGAGGGGCGCCGGGGACACTGAAGCTTTCTTT. Amino acids: CASSPLGRGAGDTEAFF. The full variable domain, its missing parts supplied by reference TRBV5-1 and TRBJ1-1, is KAGVTQTPRYLIKTRGQQVTLSCSPISGHRSVSWYQQTPGQGLQFLFEYFSETQRNKGNFPGRFSGRQFSNSRSEMNVSTLELGDSALYLCASSPLGRGAGDTEAFFGQGTRLTVV.

V and J are TRBV6-6 and TRBJ1-6; the match to TRBD1 covers 7 bases. Unmatched junction bases numbered 8, after V lost 4 bases and J lost 5 bases. The CDR3 runs to 16 residues. The germline gives CDR1 MNHNY, CDR2 SVGAGI (reference sequence). CDR3 DNA: TGTGCCAGCAGTTGGGGACAGCTCCCCAATAATTCACCCCTCCACTTT. Its protein product is CASSWGQLPNNSPLHF.

The CDR3 sequence is CASSQEPIESYEQYF. In DNA, the CDR3 is TGCGCCAGCAGCCAAGAACCCATCGAATCCTACGAGCAGTACTTC. V gene TRBV4-3 combines with J gene TRBJ2-7; D gene unclear. CDR1 is LGHNA, CDR2 YSLEER, per germline. The CDR3 extends over 15 amino acids. Trimming took off 0 bases at V and 1 base at J, with 10 bases between the two ends.

The V gene is TRBV13, the J gene TRBJ2-1; 11 bases are shared with TRBD2. Trimming at V came to 5 bases and at J to 9 bases, leaving 12 bases not matched to a gene. CDR1 PRHDT and CDR2 FYEKMQ come from the germline V gene (reference sequence). The CDR3 length is 16 residues. In DNA, the CDR3 is TGTGCCAGCAGCCCGTGGACTAGCGGGCGTCTCGGTGAGCAGTTCTTC. Encoded protein: CASSPWTSGRLGEQFF.

This chain connects TRBV11-2 to TRBJ2-7, with TRBD2 matching over 11 bases. The length of the CDR3 is 16 residues. Germline trimming cut 1 base from V and 4 bases from J; bases unmatched to any gene: 6. Germline CDR1 and CDR2: SGHAT and FQNNGV. CDR3 DNA sequence: TGTGCCAGCAGCTTAGGGTCTAGCGGGGGGATATACGAGCAGTACTTC. This codes for CASSLGSSGGIYEQYF.

About this clone itself: Other DNA sequences in the same sample also yield this CDR3. The CDR3 loop reads CASSAGTGAGNTIYF. CDR3 nucleotides: TGCGCCAGCAGCGCCGGGACAGGGGCTGGAAACACCATATATTTT. V is TRBV5-1 and J is TRBJ1-3; TRBD1 matches at 10 bases. With 4 bases clipped from V and 2 bases from J, the junction kept 3 bases outside the gene matches. There are 15 residues in the CDR3. Germline V CDR1 and CDR2: SGHRS, YFSETQ.

The chain carries TRBV18 and TRBJ2-1; TRBD2 matches at 7 bases. V shed 6 bases, J shed 4 bases, and the junction held 9 bases outside the gene matches. The CDR3 has 15 amino acids. Germline V gives CDR1 KGHSH, CDR2 LQKENI. This CDR3 is CASSPLAAQYNEQFF. CDR3 nucleotides: TGTGCCAGCTCGCCTCTAGCGGCTCAATACAATGAGCAGTTCTTC. Together with reference TRBV18 and TRBJ2-1, the CDR3 gives the full variable domain: NAGVMQNPRHLVRRRGQEARLRCSPMKGHSHVYWYRQLPEEGLKFMVYLQKENIIDESGMPKERFSAEFPKEGPSILRIQQVVRGDSAAYFCASSPLAAQYNEQFFGPGTRLTVL.

V and J are TRBV5-1 and TRBJ2-5, with 7 bases that match TRBD1. In germline, CDR1 is SGHRS, CDR2 YFSETQ. This CDR3 contains 15 residues. The J segment lost 4 bases and the V segment lost 0 bases, leaving 6 bases of the junction unmatched. CDR3 in amino acids: CASSLADRVGETQYF. The DNA of the CDR3 is TGCGCCAGCAGCTTGGCCGACAGGGTTGGAGAGACCCAGTACTTC. The complete variable domain, with remaining parts taken from reference TRBV5-1 and TRBJ2-5, reads KAGVTQTPRYLIKTRGQQVTLSCSPISGHRSVSWYQQTPGQGLQFLFEYFSETQRNKGNFPGRFSGRQFSNSRSEMNVSTLELGDSALYLCASSLADRVGETQYFGPGTRLLVL.

V is TRBV18 and J is TRBJ1-2, with D maybe TRBD1 (6 bases). Trimming stripped 6 bases from V and 8 bases from J, with 16 bases between. There are 13 residues in the CDR3. Germline values: CDR1 KGHSH, CDR2 LQKENI. The chain's CDR3 is CASSGLGGTGYTF. The DNA of the CDR3 is TGTGCCAGCTCGGGACTAGGGGGAACGGGCTACACCTTC.

This chain joins TRBV19 and TRBJ1-5, with D possibly being TRBD1 (6 bases). The CDR3 covers 18 residues. CDR1 and CDR2 from the germline V gene are LNHDA and SQIVND (reference sequence). V was cut by 0 bases and J by 0 bases, with 15 bases left in between. CDR3 nucleotide sequence: TGTGCCAGTAGTATAGAGGGCAGGGGAAGTTATAGCAATCAGCCCCAGCATTTT. It specifies CASSIEGRGSYSNQPQHF.

This clone appeared once. The chain combines TRBV5-4 with TRBJ2-5, with TRBD1 matching 9 bases. This CDR3 region has 16 residues. CDR1 and CDR2 from the germline V gene are SGHNT and YYREEE (reference sequence). The junction had 12 bases not matched to a gene; V was cut back by 4 bases and J by 5 bases. CDR3 residues: CASSPSGTGTWETQYF. In nucleotides, the CDR3 is TGTGCCAGCAGCCCCTCCGGGACAGGGACGTGGGAGACCCAGTACTTC.

As concerns this clone: The sample contains more than one DNA sequence encoding this CDR3. The rearrangement joins TRBV18 to TRBJ1-1, with D hard to call. Per the germline V gene, CDR1 is KGHSH and CDR2 is LQKENI. V lost 3 bases, J lost 0 bases, and 8 bases lay in between. The CDR3 has 14 residues. The CDR3 DNA sequence: TGTGCCAGCTCACCGGTGGGAGTGAACACTGAAGCTTTCTTT. Residues: CASSPVGVNTEAFF.

A remark on this clone: Within the sample, other DNA sequences also encode this same CDR3. The rearrangement links TRBV6-1 to TRBJ2-2; D uncertain. CDR3 length: 14 residues. V gave up 1 base and J gave up 1 base, with 4 bases separating them. Germline assignment: CDR1 MNHNS and CDR2 SASEGT. This CDR3 is CASSEGVNTGELFF. Written as DNA, the CDR3 is TGTGCCAGCAGTGAAGGGGTGAACACCGGGGAGCTGTTTTTT.

The chain couples TRBV6-4 to TRBJ2-5, with D hard to call. Trimming shortened V by 0 bases and J by 10 bases, and 12 bases separated the two germline ends. The CDR3 extends over 13 amino acids. CDR1 is MRHNA, CDR2 SNTAGT, per germline. CDR3 in DNA: TGTGCCAGCAGTGACTCGATTGGAAGTATCCAGTACTTC. Protein: CASSDSIGSIQYF.